Many counts were recorded for the clone carrying this T cell receptor beta chain. Its antigen remains unknown. This entry comes from a study of post-analysis software for immune sequencing data. General study findings and limits: TRBV segments more frequent in patients than in controls numbered about 5 and included TRBV5-6, TRBV5-1 and TRBV20-1.

TCR beta cDNA libraries had unique molecular identifiers. It was from approximately 0.91 to 9.4 million T cells that about 500,000 cDNA molecules came. TCRdb analysed the PCR reads with MiXCR anew, one entry per CDR3 protein. Found here are just over 250,000 distinct CDR3 sequences, 30% to 45% of them singletons; the top ten hold around 5.2%. This CDR3 region has 14 residues. The V and J ends lost 4 bases and 0 bases respectively, with 12 bases between them. The V gene's germline CDR1 is DFQATT and CDR2 SNEGSKA (reference sequence). The gene calls are TRBV20-1 and TRBJ1-2; D gene uncertain. This sequence originates from a girl aged 5-17 years with multiple sclerosis. Sample: blood. The CDR3 bases are TGCAGTGCTACCCGGGGATTAGCTAACTATGGCTACACCTTC. It yields the protein CSATRGLANYGYTF.